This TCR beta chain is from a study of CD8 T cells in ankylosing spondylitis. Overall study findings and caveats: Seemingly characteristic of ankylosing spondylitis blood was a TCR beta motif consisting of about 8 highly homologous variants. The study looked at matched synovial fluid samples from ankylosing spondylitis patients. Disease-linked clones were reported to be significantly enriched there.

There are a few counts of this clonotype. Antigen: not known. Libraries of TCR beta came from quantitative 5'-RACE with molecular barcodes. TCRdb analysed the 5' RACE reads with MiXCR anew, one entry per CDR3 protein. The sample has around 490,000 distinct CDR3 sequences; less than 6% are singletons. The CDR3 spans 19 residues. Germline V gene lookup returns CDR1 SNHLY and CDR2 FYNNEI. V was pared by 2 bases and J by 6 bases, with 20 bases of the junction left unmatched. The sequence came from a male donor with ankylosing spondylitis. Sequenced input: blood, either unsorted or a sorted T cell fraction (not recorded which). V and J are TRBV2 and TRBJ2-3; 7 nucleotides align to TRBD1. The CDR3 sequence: CASSENLSLGTDAQDTQYF. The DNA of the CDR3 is TGTGCCAGCAGTGAAAACCTCTCCCTCGGGACAGACGCACAGGATACGCAGTATTTT.